A selection of T cell receptor beta chains follows, all from one sample in a study of tumor and adjacent non-tumor tissue in lung cancer. TCRdb used MiXCR to reprocess the multiplex PCR reads, holding one entry per CDR3 protein. The sample lists 75,000 to 90,000 distinct CDR3 sequences; around 82% were seen once. The sample was distant non-tumor lung tissue. Receptor source: a woman in her fifties or sixties with non-small cell lung cancer. CDR3s include the opening cysteine and the closing phenylalanine or tryptophan. D genes are given only for firm matches. Some rows mark clone size as missing; the rest say once, few, many or name a class of expanded clone.

abundance: -; v_gene: TRBV29-1; d_gene: -; j_gene: TRBJ1-2; CDR3aa: CSVMEEGSYGYTF; CDR3nt: TGCAGCGTGATGGAAGAGGGGAGCTATGGCTACACCTTC
abundance: -; v_gene: TRBV6-6; d_gene: -; j_gene: TRBJ2-7; CDR3aa: CAISLVSREQYF; CDR3nt: TGTGCCATCTCGTTGGTATCGCGCGAGCAGTACTTC
abundance: -; v_gene: TRBV6-5; d_gene: -; j_gene: TRBJ1-5; CDR3aa: CASRRWTGGFQPRHF; CDR3nt: TGTGCCAGCAGACGATGGACTGGAGGCTTTCAGCCCCGGCATTTT
abundance: -; v_gene: TRBV29-1; d_gene: -; j_gene: TRBJ2-7; CDR3aa: CSVGSLYDEQYF; CDR3nt: TGCAGCGTTGGGTCGCTTTATGACGAGCAGTACTTC
abundance: -; v_gene: TRBV28; d_gene: -; j_gene: TRBJ2-1; CDR3aa: CASLESGGYNEQFF; CDR3nt: TGTGCCAGTCTTGAGAGCGGTGGGTATAATGAGCAGTTCTTC
abundance: once; v_gene: TRBV11-2; d_gene: TRBD2; j_gene: TRBJ2-1; CDR3aa: CASSSLAGERDEQFF; CDR3nt: TGTGCCAGCAGCTCCTTAGCGGGAGAACGGGATGAGCAGTTCTTC
abundance: -; v_gene: TRBV7-9; d_gene: TRBD2; j_gene: TRBJ2-1; CDR3aa: CASRLGLVGDERFF; CDR3nt: TGTGCCAGCAGATTAGGACTAGTCGGAGATGAGCGGTTCTTC
abundance: -; v_gene: TRBV11-1; d_gene: -; j_gene: TRBJ2-5; CDR3aa: CASRPGRGLETQYF; CDR3nt: TGTGCCAGCAGACCGGGACGGGGCCTAGAGACCCAGTACTTC
abundance: many; v_gene: TRBV7-8; d_gene: TRBD2; j_gene: TRBJ2-2; CDR3aa: CASNTNDLGLAANTGELFF; CDR3nt: TGTGCCAGCAACACCAACGACCTGGGACTAGCGGCCAACACCGGGGAGCTGTTTTTT
abundance: once; v_gene: TRBV30; d_gene: -; j_gene: TRBJ2-7; CDR3aa: CTWSVLGTMSLYEQYF; CDR3nt: TGTACCTGGAGTGTACTCGGGACAATGTCCCTCTACGAGCAGTACTTC
abundance: -; v_gene: TRBV29-1; d_gene: TRBD2; j_gene: TRBJ2-1; CDR3aa: CSTQGLADNEQFF; CDR3nt: TGCAGCACTCAGGGACTAGCAGACAATGAGCAGTTCTTC
abundance: -; v_gene: TRBV6-1; d_gene: TRBD1; j_gene: TRBJ2-6; CDR3aa: CANRGTGLFGANVLTF; CDR3nt: TGCGCCAACAGGGGGACCGGTTTGTTCGGGGCCAACGTCCTGACTTTC
abundance: -; v_gene: TRBV5-8; d_gene: TRBD2; j_gene: TRBJ2-7; CDR3aa: CASSSTSRGYEQYF; CDR3nt: TGTGCCAGTAGCTCGACGTCGCGGGGGTACGAGCAGTACTTC
abundance: medium-sized; v_gene: TRBV11-2; d_gene: -; j_gene: TRBJ1-1; CDR3aa: CASSLRDTEAFF; CDR3nt: TGTGCCAGCAGCTTAAGGGACACTGAAGCTTTCTTT
abundance: -; v_gene: TRBV6-1; d_gene: -; j_gene: TRBJ1-4; CDR3aa: CASSETPPGQCEKVFF; CDR3nt: TGTGCCAGCAGTGAAACTCCGCCGGGACAATGTGAAAAAGTGTTTTTT
abundance: once; v_gene: TRBV7-9; d_gene: TRBD2; j_gene: TRBJ2-1; CDR3aa: CVSSPRRTSGLYIEQFF; CDR3nt: TGTGTCAGCAGCCCAAGGCGGACTAGCGGCCTTTACATTGAGCAGTTCTTC
abundance: -; v_gene: TRBV4-1; d_gene: -; j_gene: TRBJ2-3; CDR3aa: CASSLRGTNTQYF; CDR3nt: TGCGCCAGCAGCTTACGGGGCACAAATACGCAGTATTTT
abundance: many; v_gene: TRBV12-3/TRBV12-4; d_gene: -; j_gene: TRBJ1-1; CDR3aa: CASSQQGGTEAFF; CDR3nt: TGTGCCAGCAGCCAACAGGGAGGGACTGAAGCTTTCTTT
abundance: -; v_gene: TRBV19; d_gene: -; j_gene: TRBJ2-7; CDR3aa: CASSNRDLASREQYF; CDR3nt: TGTGCCAGTAGTAACCGGGACCTGGCGAGCCGCGAGCAGTACTTC
abundance: -; v_gene: TRBV27; d_gene: TRBD1; j_gene: TRBJ2-7; CDR3aa: CSSSSWDRGGEQYF; CDR3nt: TGTTCCAGCAGTTCGTGGGACAGGGGGGGCGAGCAGTACTTC
abundance: -; v_gene: TRBV12-3/TRBV12-4; d_gene: -; j_gene: TRBJ2-7; CDR3aa: CASSLVNRDVAYEQYF; CDR3nt: TGTGCCAGCAGTTTAGTTAACCGGGACGTGGCCTACGAGCAATACTTC
abundance: -; v_gene: TRBV7-8; d_gene: -; j_gene: TRBJ2-7; CDR3aa: CDSRPAHGYEQYF; CDR3nt: TGTGACAGCAGGCCAGCCCACGGTTACGAGCAGTACTTC
abundance: -; v_gene: TRBV24-1; d_gene: TRBD2; j_gene: TRBJ2-7; CDR3aa: CATSDKEREIGEWYF; CDR3nt: TGTGCCACCAGTGATAAGGAGCGGGAGATTGGCGAGTGGTACTTC
abundance: -; v_gene: TRBV6-6; d_gene: -; j_gene: TRBJ2-5; CDR3aa: CVSSLAQETQYF; CDR3nt: TGTGTCAGCAGTTTAGCACAGGAGACCCAGTATTTC
abundance: -; v_gene: TRBV5-1; d_gene: -; j_gene: TRBJ2-7; CDR3aa: CASQTGGISTYEQYF; CDR3nt: TGCGCCAGCCAGACTGGCGGGATCTCTACCTACGAGCAGTACTTC
abundance: -; v_gene: TRBV20-1; d_gene: -; j_gene: TRBJ1-2; CDR3aa: CSASNWYGYTF; CDR3nt: TGCAGTGCTAGTAACTGGTATGGCTACACCTTC
abundance: -; v_gene: TRBV29-1; d_gene: -; j_gene: TRBJ2-1; CDR3aa: CSVETPERSCNEQFF; CDR3nt: TGCAGCGTTGAAACCCCGGAGCGGTCCTGCAATGAGCAGTTCTTC
abundance: -; v_gene: TRBV11-2; d_gene: TRBD2; j_gene: TRBJ2-7; CDR3aa: CASSSGLAAVYEQYF; CDR3nt: TGTGCCAGCAGCTCGGGACTAGCGGCAGTCTACGAGCAGTACTTC
abundance: -; v_gene: TRBV4-1; d_gene: -; j_gene: TRBJ1-6; CDR3aa: CASSQVGNSYNSPLHF; CDR3nt: TGCGCCAGCAGCCAAGTGGGCAACTCCTATAATTCACCCCTCCATTTT
abundance: once; v_gene: TRBV7-2; d_gene: -; j_gene: TRBJ2-1; CDR3aa: CASSLRAATNNEQFF; CDR3nt: TGTGCCAGCAGCTTAAGGGCCGCTACCAACAATGAGCAGTTCTTC
abundance: many; v_gene: TRBV28; d_gene: TRBD1; j_gene: TRBJ1-4; CDR3aa: CASSLGQGANEKLFF; CDR3nt: TGTGCCAGCAGTTTAGGGCAGGGGGCTAATGAAAAACTGTTTTTT
abundance: -; v_gene: TRBV5-5; d_gene: -; j_gene: TRBJ2-7; CDR3aa: CATSLEALPYEQYF; CDR3nt: TGTGCCACTAGCTTGGAAGCCTTACCCTACGAGCAGTACTTC
abundance: -; v_gene: TRBV29-1; d_gene: -; j_gene: TRBJ1-3; CDR3aa: CSADSSSGNTICF; CDR3nt: TGCAGCGCCGACAGTAGCTCCGGAAACACCATATGTTTT
abundance: many; v_gene: TRBV12-3/TRBV12-4; d_gene: -; j_gene: TRBJ2-7; CDR3aa: CASSLGGQPSYEQYF; CDR3nt: TGTGCCAGCAGTTTAGGTGGACAACCTTCCTACGAGCAGTACTTC
abundance: -; v_gene: TRBV11-2; d_gene: -; j_gene: TRBJ2-7; CDR3aa: CASSLESGPAKQYF; CDR3nt: TGTGCCAGCAGCTTAGAATCGGGGCCGGCCAAGCAGTACTTC
abundance: -; v_gene: TRBV20-1; d_gene: TRBD1; j_gene: TRBJ1-2; CDR3aa: CITRETGVGVGYTF; CDR3nt: TGCATTACTAGAGAAACAGGGGTGGGCGTTGGCTACACCTTC
abundance: -; v_gene: TRBV29-1; d_gene: -; j_gene: TRBJ2-6; CDR3aa: CSVVPVVDIRDSGANVLTF; CDR3nt: TGCAGCGTTGTCCCCGTTGTAGACATCAGGGACTCTGGGGCCAACGTCCTGACCTTC
abundance: -; v_gene: TRBV29-1; d_gene: -; j_gene: TRBJ2-1; CDR3aa: CSVELFGSFYNEQFF; CDR3nt: TGCAGCGTTGAACTGTTCGGGAGCTTCTATAATGAGCAGTTCTTC
abundance: -; v_gene: TRBV11-2; d_gene: -; j_gene: TRBJ2-7; CDR3aa: CASSLFGQRQHF; CDR3nt: TGTGCCAGCAGCTTATTCGGACAGAGGCAGCACTTC